What follows are 26 T cell receptor beta chains derived from one specimen sequenced in a study of read filtering for tumor transcriptome and immune sequencing. Molecular barcoded adaptors covering alpha/delta and beta/gamma chains were used on approximately 400 ng RNA. TCRdb reprocessed the reads with MiXCR, giving one entry per CDR3 protein. The sample yields roughly 61,000 distinct CDR3 sequences, about 12% seen once. The sequenced material came from a population of CD138-negative cells sorted from bone marrow. The receptors derive from a donor over 35 with multiple myeloma.

This clonotype was counted at least ten times. The chain couples TRBV6-5 to TRBJ2-3; D might be TRBD2 (6 bases). This CDR3 region has 13 residues. Trimming took off 4 bases at V and 8 bases at J, with 13 bases between the two ends. Per germline, CDR1 MNHEY and CDR2 SVGAGI. As DNA, the CDR3 is TGTGCCAGCAGTTCCCGGGACTCCTTTACGCAGTATTTT. Its protein product is CASSSRDSFTQYF.

The sample holds a few counts of this clonotype. The gene calls are TRBV9 and TRBJ2-2; 8 bases agree with TRBD1. CDR3 size: 19 residues. Germline V gene lookup returns CDR1 SGDLS and CDR2 YYNGEE. The junction had 14 bases not matched to a gene; V was cut back by 4 bases and J by 0 bases. The CDR3 bases are TGTGCCAGCAGCACCAGGGGGCCAAGGGACCCGACGAACACCGGGGAGCTGTTTTTT. This gives the protein CASSTRGPRDPTNTGELFF.

Ten or more counts support this clonotype. The CDR3 DNA is TGCAGTGCCTCACCCCCACGTAGCGGGGGCTCCTACGAGCAGTACTTC. As protein: CSASPPRSGGSYEQYF. The V call is TRBV20-1, the J call TRBJ2-7; 9 positions agree with TRBD2. This CDR3 has 16 amino acids. Trimming cost V 6 bases and J 0 bases; bases outside gene matches: 12. Germline-derived CDR1 and CDR2 are DFQATT and SNEGSKA (reference sequence).

There are a few counts of this clonotype. The chain links TRBV7-2 to TRBJ1-3; TRBD1 is a possible D gene (5 bases). V lost 5 bases, J lost 4 bases, and 12 bases lay in between. CDR1 SGHTA and CDR2 FQGNSA come from the germline V gene. The CDR3 is 14 residues long. In nucleotides, the CDR3 is TGTGCCAGCAGCCCGTGGACACCAGGAAACACCATATATTTT. Encoded protein: CASSPWTPGNTIYF.

Turning to this clonotype: One base away lies a much larger clone, so this may be a sequencing read error. The chain combines TRBV20-1 with TRBJ2-1, with D possibly TRBD2 on 5 matching bases. The CDR3 contains 15 residues. V was shortened by 0 bases and J by 8 bases, with 17 bases between the two germline ends. Germline loops: CDR1 DFQATT, CDR2 SNEGSKA (reference sequence). The CDR3 DNA is TGCAGTGCTAGAGATCGGATTTGGGTGAGGGATGAGCAGTTCTTC. Translated, it gives CSARDRIWVRDEQFF.

In its sample, this clonotype was seen many times. The gene calls are TRBV5-6 and TRBJ1-2; 9 nucleotides align to TRBD1. After removal of 4 bases from V and 2 bases from J, the junction contained 9 bases not matched to a gene. CDR3 length equals 16 residues. In germline, CDR1 is SGHDT, CDR2 YYEEEE. The CDR3: CASSPGTGKANYGYTF. The CDR3 region has the DNA TGTGCCAGCAGCCCAGGGACAGGGAAGGCGAACTATGGCTACACCTTC.

This clonotype occurred many times. The chain has TRBV5-6 and TRBJ1-2; weak D call: TRBD1 (6 bases). V dropped 6 bases and J dropped 8 bases, with 17 bases sitting between them. Germline CDR1 is SGHDT and CDR2 is YYEEEE. This CDR3 has 13 amino acids. The CDR3 reads CASILTPGEGYTF. As DNA, the CDR3 is TGTGCCAGCATACTCACCCCAGGGGAAGGCTACACCTTC.

This clonotype was observed a few times. This chain uses TRBV5-1 with TRBJ1-3, with D maybe TRBD1 (5 bases). Germline V CDR1 and CDR2: SGHRS, YFSETQ. CDR3 length: 13 amino acids. Trimming removed 1 base at V and 7 bases at J, with 9 bases between. In DNA form, the CDR3 reads TGCGCCAGCAGCTTGTTGGAGGGGAACACCATATATTTT. It codes for CASSLLEGNTIYF.

This clonotype was seen at least ten times. The gene calls are TRBV7-2 and TRBJ1-4; D unresolved. The length of the CDR3 is 15 residues. The germline V gene has CDR1 SGHTA and CDR2 FQGNSA. With 0 bases removed from V and 4 bases from J, the gap between germline ends came to 9 bases. The CDR3 nucleotides are TGTGCCAGCAGCTTAGCGGGCAGCCGTAATGAAAAACTGTTTTTT. This sequence encodes CASSLAGSRNEKLFF.

This clonotype was seen at least ten times. The chain uses TRBV29-1 and TRBJ2-5, with TRBD2 identical over 13 bases. With V trimmed by 4 bases and J by 3 bases, 11 bases remained unmatched. The germline CDR1 and CDR2 sequences are SQVTM and ANQGSEA. The CDR3 consists of 17 residues. CDR3 loop: CSVVGPGGLAGEETQYF. Here the CDR3 DNA reads TGCAGCGTTGTGGGGCCCGGCGGACTAGCGGGGGAAGAGACCCAGTACTTC.

This clonotype was seen many times. This rearrangement joins TRBV12-3 or TRBV12-4 to TRBJ1-5; 7 bases agree with TRBD1. This CDR3 is 15 amino acids long. The V and J ends lost 1 base and 4 bases, in that order; junction bases with no gene match: 4. CDR3 nucleotides: TGTGCCAGCAGTTTAGGACAGGGCCAAAATCAGCCCCAGCATTTT. The encoded protein is CASSLGQGQNQPQHF.

This clonotype occurred many times. This sequence joins TRBV29-1 and TRBJ2-5, with 13 bases fitting TRBD2. The CDR3 runs 16 residues. Germline-derived CDR1 and CDR2 are SQVTM and ANQGSEA. Trimming at V came to 4 bases and at J to 5 bases, leaving 10 bases not matched to a gene. The CDR3 region is CSVGTSLLAGGETQYF. Here the CDR3 DNA reads TGCAGCGTTGGAACCTCCCTACTAGCGGGGGGGGAGACCCAGTACTTC.

Worth noting for this clonotype: A clone one base away is much larger, so this may be a read error. The V gene is TRBV24-1, the J gene TRBJ2-1; 12 bases are shared with TRBD2. CDR3 size: 15 residues. J gave up 8 bases and V 4 bases, and 5 bases lay outside the gene matches. Germline CDR1 KGHDR, CDR2 SFDVKD. In DNA, the CDR3 is TGTGCCACCAGTGAGGCTAGCGGGGGGGCAGATGAGCAGTTCTTC. This codes for CATSEASGGADEQFF.

The chain joins TRBV5-5 to TRBJ1-1; tentative D call: TRBD1 (5 bases). The CDR3 loop spans 18 amino acids. CDR1 SGHKS and CDR2 YYEKEE come from the germline V gene (reference sequence). The V end lost 0 bases, the J end lost 1 base, and 19 bases lay between the germline ends. CDR3 nucleotides: TGTGCCAGCAGCTTGGTTGGGCCAGGGACGACCTCGAACACTGAAGCTTTCTTT. Protein product: CASSLVGPGTTSNTEAFF.

This clonotype was counted at least ten times. The chain carries TRBV28 and TRBJ1-1, with D hard to call. Germline CDR1 reads MDHEN; CDR2 reads SYDVKM. V shed 6 bases and J shed 1 base, with 9 bases lying between them. The CDR3 consists of 13 residues. CDR3 DNA sequence: TGTGCCAGCAGGCCCCCGGGGAACACTGAAGCTTTCTTT. As protein: CASRPPGNTEAFF.

This clonotype was counted many times. The chain is built from TRBV7-8 and TRBJ1-5; no reliable D call. Germline V gives CDR1 SGHVS, CDR2 FQNEAQ. Trimming cost V 3 bases and J 3 bases, with 15 bases left between them. The CDR3 runs to 16 residues. CDR3 region: CASSFGENGHNQPQHF. In nucleotides, the CDR3 is TGTGCCAGCAGCTTCGGGGAAAATGGCCACAATCAGCCCCAGCATTTT.

This clonotype has at least ten counts. The chain uses TRBV28 and TRBJ1-5; perhaps TRBD1 as D (5 bases). Trimming took off 7 bases at V and 0 bases at J, with 13 bases between the two ends. The germline V gene has CDR1 MDHEN and CDR2 SYDVKM. This CDR3 region has 15 residues. The CDR3 region has the DNA TGTGCCAGCATTCGGCAGGGACCTAGCAATCAGCCCCAGCATTTT. It specifies CASIRQGPSNQPQHF. The complete variable domain, with remaining parts taken from reference TRBV28 and TRBJ1-5, reads DVKVTQSSRYLVKRTGEKVFLECVQDMDHENMFWYRQDPGLGLRLIYFSYDVKMKEKGDIPEGYSVSREKKERFSLILESASTNQTSMYLCASIRQGPSNQPQHFGDGTRLSIL.

This clonotype showed up just a few times. CDR3 residues: CASSQIQGSNQPQHF. The CDR3 region has the DNA TGCGCCAGCAGCCAAATACAGGGATCCAATCAGCCCCAGCATTTT. The chain uses TRBV4-1 and TRBJ1-5, with D perhaps matching TRBD1 (6 bases). Germline CDR1 reads MGHRA; CDR2 reads YSYEKL. Trimming took 2 bases from V and 3 from J, leaving 11 bases between them. CDR3 length equals 15 residues.

In its sample, this clonotype was seen many times. This chain uses TRBV6-6 with TRBJ2-3; 9 bases line up with TRBD1. With V trimmed by 7 bases and J by 5 bases, 16 bases remained unmatched. The CDR3 is 17 residues long. Germline CDR1 and CDR2: MNHNY and SVGAGI (reference sequence). The CDR3 sequence is CASTKTTGRTGVDTQYF. DNA for the CDR3: TGTGCCAGCACTAAAACGACGGGCCGGACAGGGGTAGATACGCAGTATTTT.

This clonotype was seen ten or more times. The J gene is TRBJ2-1, the V gene TRBV14; 8 bases line up with TRBD2. Germline values: CDR1 SGHDN, CDR2 FVKESK. V lost 4 bases, J lost 9 bases, and 11 bases stayed unmatched. The CDR3 loop spans 15 amino acids. The CDR3 bases are TGTGCCAGCAGCCCAGACGCCCAGCGGGGGAGTGAGCAGTTCTTC. This gives the protein CASSPDAQRGSEQFF.

This clonotype appeared a few times. A much bigger clone sits one base away, suggesting this may be a read error. The conserved final phenylalanine or tryptophan is absent from the CDR3, which likely points to a read error. CDR3 amino acids: CSAQTAGTVKTQYS. The CDR3 region has the DNA TGCAGTGCTCAGACGGCCGGGACAGTGAAGACCCAGTACTCC. The rearrangement links TRBV20-1 to TRBJ2-5, with 7 positions matching TRBD1. The junction had 12 bases not matched to a gene; V was cut back by 5 bases and J by 6 bases. The CDR3 is 14 residues long. Germline lookup yields CDR1 DFQATT and CDR2 SNEGSKA (reference sequence).

This clonotype was seen repeatedly, ten times or more. The rearrangement uses TRBV5-1 and TRBJ2-7; TRBD1 agrees at 8 bases. J gave up 1 base and V 4 bases, and 7 bases lay outside the gene matches. Per germline, CDR1 SGHRS and CDR2 YFSETQ. The CDR3 is 15 amino acids. The chain's CDR3 is CASSPQGAASYEQYF. The CDR3 bases are TGCGCCAGCAGCCCGCAGGGGGCGGCATCCTACGAGCAGTACTTC. Drawing the rest from reference TRBV5-1 and TRBJ2-7, the complete variable domain is KAGVTQTPRYLIKTRGQQVTLSCSPISGHRSVSWYQQTPGQGLQFLFEYFSETQRNKGNFPGRFSGRQFSNSRSEMNVSTLELGDSALYLCASSPQGAASYEQYFGPGTRLTVT.

V gene TRBV6-2 or TRBV6-3 combines with J gene TRBJ2-1, with D possibly TRBD2 on 6 matching bases. CDR1 and CDR2 (germline): MNHEY, SVGEGT. The germline V and J ends were trimmed by 3 bases and 9 bases, with 18 bases remaining between them. The CDR3 totals 15 residues. The CDR3 DNA reads TGTGCCAGCAGTTATGGAAAGGTCGCGGGGAGTGAGCAGTTCTTC. The encoded protein is CASSYGKVAGSEQFF.

This clonotype was counted only a few times. One base away lies a much larger clone, so this may be a sequencing read error. V is TRBV20-1 and J is TRBJ1-1; perhaps TRBD1 as D (6 bases). The CDR3 runs 16 residues. Germline V gene data show CDR1 as DFQATT and CDR2 as SNEGSKA (reference sequence). CDR3 in DNA: TGCAGTGCTAGAGATGAGAGAACAGGGATGAACATTGAAGCTTTCTTT. Amino acid sequence: CSARDERTGMNIEAFF.

This clonotype was observed many times. This rearrangement joins TRBV28 to TRBJ1-1; D not certain. The CDR3 covers 15 residues. Trimming took 6 bases from V and 1 from J, leaving 15 bases between them. Looked up from germline, CDR1 is MDHEN and CDR2 is SYDVKM. CDR3 protein: CASSPGSPENTEAFF. CDR3 coding DNA: TGTGCCAGCAGCCCCGGATCCCCAGAGAACACTGAAGCTTTCTTT.

Note on this clonotype: Since a much larger clone is just one base distant, this may be a read error. The genes are TRBV10-1 and TRBJ1-1; D possibly corresponds to TRBD1 (5 bases). Trimming shortened V by 0 bases and J by 2 bases, and 7 bases separated the two germline ends. Germline V gives CDR1 WNHNN, CDR2 SYGVQD (reference sequence). This CDR3 region has 14 residues. The CDR3 protein is CASSESTDNTEAFF. The CDR3 DNA sequence: TGCGCCAGCAGTGAGTCGACAGACAACACTGAAGCTTTCTTT.